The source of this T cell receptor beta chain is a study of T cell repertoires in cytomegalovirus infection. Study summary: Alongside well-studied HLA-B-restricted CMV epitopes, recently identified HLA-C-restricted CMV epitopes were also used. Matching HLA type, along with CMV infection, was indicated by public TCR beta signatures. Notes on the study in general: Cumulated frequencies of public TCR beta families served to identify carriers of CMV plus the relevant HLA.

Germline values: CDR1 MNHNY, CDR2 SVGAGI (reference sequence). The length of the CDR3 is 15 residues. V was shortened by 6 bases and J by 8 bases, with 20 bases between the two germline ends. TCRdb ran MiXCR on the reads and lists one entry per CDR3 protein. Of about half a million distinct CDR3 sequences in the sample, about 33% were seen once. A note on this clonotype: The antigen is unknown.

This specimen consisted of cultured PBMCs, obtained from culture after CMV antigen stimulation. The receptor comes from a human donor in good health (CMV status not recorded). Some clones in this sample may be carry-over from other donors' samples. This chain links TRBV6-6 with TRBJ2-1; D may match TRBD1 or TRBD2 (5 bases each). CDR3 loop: CASRAWGSGADEQFF. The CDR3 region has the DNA TGTGCCAGCAGGGCCTGGGGGAGTGGCGCTGATGAGCAGTTCTTC.